The sequence of this T cell receptor beta chain was determined in a study of blood T cell repertoires in COVID-19. In the authors' workflow: Amplifying reference gene primers gave estimates of nucleated cell counts. Here immunoSEQ multiplex PCR was the method, and the copy in TCRdb shows in-frame clones only, minus some. V and J calls and clone size come straight from that table; D and trimming were deduced from the DNA. The sample consists of some 120,000 clones, roughly four fifths of them appearing once. The CDR3 sequence is 16 residues long. Germline V gene data show CDR1 as SGHRS and CDR2 as YFSETQ. V was cut by 7 bases and J by 3 bases, with 20 bases left in between.

This receptor was obtained from a human donor in a cohort sampled during active COVID-19. The rearrangement links TRBV5-1 to TRBJ2-1; possibly TRBD1 for D (7 bases). Sequencing was done on a sample of peripheral blood. CDR3: CASRWTGGVLYNEQFF. The CDR3 nucleotides read TGCGCCAGCCGATGGACAGGAGGGGTGCTCTACAATGAGCAGTTCTTC. Together with reference TRBV5-1 and TRBJ2-1, the CDR3 gives the full variable domain: KAGVTQTPRYLIKTRGQQVTLSCSPISGHRSVSWYQQTPGQGLQFLFEYFSETQRNKGNFPGRFSGRQFSNSRSEMNVSTLELGDSALYLCASRWTGGVLYNEQFFGPGTRLTVL.